Sequencing of this TCR beta chain was carried out in a study of T cells after posttransplantation cyclophosphamide. Data came from immunoSEQ multiplex PCR; TCRdb stores just in-frame clones and leaves some out. The sample has about 52,000 clones, 94% seen once. This TCR came from a woman in her 30s in good health and a related stem cell transplant donor. The sample taken for sequencing was PBMCs.

In DNA, the CDR3 is TGTGCCAGCAGGTGGACACCTTATAGCAATCAGCCCCAGCATTTT. This gives the protein CASRWTPYSNQPQHF. V and J are TRBV6-1 and TRBJ1-5; D might be TRBD1 (5 bases). The CDR3 length is 15 residues. CDR1 is MNHNS, CDR2 SASEGT, per germline. Trimming stripped 6 bases from V and 0 bases from J, with 12 bases between.